This T cell receptor (beta chain) came from a study of shared clonotypes between healthy human individuals. Regarding the study as a whole: Clonotypes that were shared across a handful of donors made up roughly 5.2% of naive CD4 clonotypes. Clonotype sharing across donors was expected to vary with sequencing depth.

Authors' analysis steps: Sequence data from immunoSEQ were junction-only and lacked quality scores; consequently, filtering differed. Data came from immunoSEQ multiplex PCR; TCRdb stores just in-frame clones and leaves some out. V and J calls and clone size are as listed in that table; D and trimming were resolved from the DNA. The sample gives approximately 350,000 clones, roughly 96% of which show up once; about 0.32% is in the top ten. V shed 0 bases and J shed 4 bases, with 10 bases lying between them. CDR1 SGHNT and CDR2 YYREEE come from the germline V gene (reference sequence). This CDR3 has 14 amino acids. On this clone itself: Its antigen is not identified.

This clonotype was obtained from a man aged 30 to 39 in good health. The sequenced material came from memory CD8+ T cells sorted from blood. Subset given: CD45RO+ cells pooled with CCR7-negative TemRA cells. The chain joins TRBV5-4 to TRBJ1-2, with a weak D call TRBD1 (5 bases). This chain's CDR3 is CASSLGGTAYGYTF. The CDR3, as DNA: TGTGCCAGCAGCTTGGGGGGGACGGCCTATGGCTACACCTTC.